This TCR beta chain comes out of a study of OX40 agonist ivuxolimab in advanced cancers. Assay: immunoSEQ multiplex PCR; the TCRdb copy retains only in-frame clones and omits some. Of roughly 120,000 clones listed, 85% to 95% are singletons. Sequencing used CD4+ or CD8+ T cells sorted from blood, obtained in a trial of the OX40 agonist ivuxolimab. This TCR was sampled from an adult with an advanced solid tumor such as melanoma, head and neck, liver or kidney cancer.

DNA of the CDR3: TGTGCCAGCAGCTTGCGACAGGGGTACTCCGGGGAGCTGTTTTTT. Its protein product is CASSLRQGYSGELFF. This rearrangement joins TRBV5-6 to TRBJ2-2, with 8 bases lining up with TRBD1. Germline CDR1 SGHDT, CDR2 YYEEEE. V shed 1 base, J shed 6 bases, and the junction held 5 bases outside the gene matches. This CDR3 spans 15 amino acids.